One sample yielded the 32 T cell receptor beta chains listed below, sequenced in a study of T cell responses to AZD1222 COVID-19 vaccine. TCRdb's table, derived via immunoSEQ multiplex PCR, lists solely in-frame clones and lacks some. The sample carries about 170,000 clones, approximately 88% recorded once. The sequencing used peripheral blood, collected 28 days after the second AZD1222 dose. These TCRs come from an adult who received the AZD1222 COVID-19 vaccine.

The chain uses TRBV5-1 and TRBJ2-7, with D perhaps TRBD1 or TRBD2 (5 bases each). Deletions cut 3 bases from V and 3 bases from J, with 16 bases between. CDR3 length equals 15 residues. CDR1 SGHRS and CDR2 YFSETQ come from the germline V gene. The CDR3 loop is CASSSSTGPFYEQYF. The CDR3 nucleotides read TGCGCCAGCAGCTCTTCAACGGGACCGTTCTACGAGCAGTACTTC.

This chain links TRBV10-3 with TRBJ1-6; D is unresolved. V lost 3 bases to trimming and J lost 9 bases, with 9 bases between them. This CDR3 is 13 amino acids long. From germline, CDR1 is ENHRY and CDR2 SYGVKD. The CDR3 coding sequence is TGTGCCATCAGTGATGGTCTCCCTTCACCCCTCCACTTT. Its protein product is CAISDGLPSPLHF.

This clone showed up just once. The chain employs TRBV24-1 and TRBJ2-3, with D perhaps TRBD1 (5 bases). The CDR3 totals 16 residues. Germline-derived CDR1 and CDR2 are KGHDR and SFDVKD. Trimming shortened V by 4 bases and J by 6 bases, and 19 bases separated the two germline ends. CDR3 coding DNA: TGTGCCACCAGTGACCTTGAGACAGTCCCCAAGGATACGCAGTATTTT. Protein sequence: CATSDLETVPKDTQYF.

This chain connects TRBV6-6 to TRBJ2-5; TRBD1 is a possible D gene (5 bases). This CDR3 has 12 amino acids. Germline V gene sequence: CDR1 MNHNY, CDR2 SVGAGI (reference sequence). V lost 7 bases and J lost 2, with 8 bases in between. The CDR3 DNA reads TGTGCCAGCACAGACAGACAAGAGACCCAGTACTTC. Translated, it gives CASTDRQETQYF.

This chain connects TRBV5-1 to TRBJ2-3; TRBD1 matches 11 bases. Losses at the gene ends were 3 bases for V and 5 bases for J; bases not matched to a gene: 8. CDR1 and CDR2 (germline): SGHRS, YFSETQ. This CDR3 is 16 amino acids long. The chain's CDR3 is CASSWADRGQGDTQYF. The DNA of the CDR3 is TGCGCCAGCAGCTGGGCGGACAGGGGGCAGGGAGATACGCAGTATTTT.

V usage is TRBV5-6 and J usage is TRBJ1-5; 7 bases fit TRBD1. The germline CDR1 and CDR2 sequences are SGHDT and YYEEEE. Trimming took 4 bases from V and 4 from J; bases not matched to a gene: 5. The CDR3 runs 14 residues. The CDR3 is CASSRDSLNQPQHF. Written as DNA, the CDR3 is TGTGCCAGCAGCCGGGACAGCCTGAATCAGCCCCAGCATTTT.

This clone was counted a few times. This chain uses TRBV4-1 with TRBJ2-2; D might be TRBD1 (6 bases). V was cut by 0 bases and J by 9 bases, with 20 bases left in between. CDR1 MGHRA and CDR2 YSYEKL come from the germline V gene. The length of the CDR3 is 17 residues. CDR3 in DNA: TGCGCCAGCAGCCAAGAGCGTGCAGGGGTCACACCGAGGGAGCTGTTTTTT. This translates into CASSQERAGVTPRELFF.

The table lists this clone with a few counts. CDR3 DNA sequence: TGTGCCAGCAGCGACGGGACAGGGGGCTACGAAAAACTGTTTTTT. It yields the protein CASSDGTGGYEKLFF. The J gene is TRBJ1-4, the V gene TRBV5-4, with 12 bases fitting TRBD1. Germline V gene sequence: CDR1 SGHNT, CDR2 YYREEE (reference sequence). Trimming cost V 4 bases and J 8 bases; bases outside gene matches: 6. The CDR3 extends over 15 amino acids.

The rearrangement links TRBV7-8 to TRBJ2-7, with D possibly TRBD1 on 5 matching bases. CDR1 is SGHVS, CDR2 FQNEAQ, per germline. This CDR3 spans 15 amino acids. V was clipped by 1 base and J by 6 bases, with 16 bases between them. The CDR3 DNA follows: TGTGCCAGCAGCTTAGACGTCAGGATCAGGGTCGAGCAGTACTTC. Amino acid sequence: CASSLDVRIRVEQYF. The full variable domain, rest sourced from reference TRBV7-8 and TRBJ2-7, is GAGVSQSPRYKVAKRGQDVALRCDPISGHVSLFWYQQALGQGPEFLTYFQNEAQLDKSGLPSDRFFAERPEGSVSTLKIQRTQQEDSAVYLCASSLDVRIRVEQYFGPGTRLTVT.

The chain employs TRBV7-2 and TRBJ1-2; 11 bases are a match to TRBD1. CDR1 and CDR2 from the germline V gene are SGHTA and FQGNSA. The CDR3 has 15 residues. Trimming removed 1 base from V and 8 bases from J; junction bases left unmatched: 6. As DNA, the CDR3 is TGTGCCAGCAGCTTAGTAGGGGGACAGGGGGGAGGCTACACCTTC. This codes for CASSLVGGQGGGYTF.

The chain employs TRBV3-1 (or the pseudogene TRBV3-2) and TRBJ1-1, with D hard to call. V was shortened by 4 bases and J by 6 bases, with 12 bases between the two germline ends. This CDR3 is built from 13 residues. The germline V gene has CDR1 LGHDT and CDR2 YNNKEL (reference sequence). The DNA of the CDR3 is TGTGCCAGCAGCCCTCTGGGGTACGCTGAAGCTTTCTTT. This encodes CASSPLGYAEAFF.

The V call is TRBV18, the J call TRBJ2-7; 7 positions match TRBD1. Unmatched junction bases numbered 8, after V lost 3 bases and J lost 3 bases. Germline V CDR1 and CDR2: KGHSH, LQKENI. The CDR3 runs 15 residues. CDR3 bases: TGTGCCAGCTCACCCTCTTCCAGGACAGGCTACGAGCAGTACTTC. Its translation: CASSPSSRTGYEQYF. The full variable domain, in which reference TRBV18 and TRBJ2-7 provide the parts outside the CDR3, is NAGVMQNPRHLVRRRGQEARLRCSPMKGHSHVYWYRQLPEEGLKFMVYLQKENIIDESGMPKERFSAEFPKEGPSILRIQQVVRGDSAAYFCASSPSSRTGYEQYFGPGTRLTVT.

The CDR3: CASSFVRGAFGVSEAFF. The CDR3 region has the DNA TGCGCCAGCAGCTTCGTACGGGGGGCGTTTGGAGTAAGTGAAGCTTTCTTT. The chain employs TRBV5-1 and TRBJ1-1; D possibly corresponds to TRBD1 (6 bases). The V and J ends lost 2 bases and 7 bases respectively, with 24 bases between them. The CDR3 covers 17 residues. The germline gives CDR1 SGHRS, CDR2 YFSETQ.

CDR3 loop: CASSRGNGNYEQYF. CDR3 coding DNA: TGCGCCAGCAGTAGAGGTAACGGAAACTACGAGCAGTACTTC. The chain combines TRBV5-1 with TRBJ2-7; no firm D call. CDR1 SGHRS and CDR2 YFSETQ come from the germline V gene. CDR3 length: 14 residues. Trimming shortened V by 5 bases and J by 3 bases, and 15 bases separated the two germline ends.

The genes are TRBV2 and TRBJ1-4; D may be TRBD1 (5 bases). The CDR3 extends over 14 amino acids. Trimming left V 6 bases short and J 7 bases short, with 15 bases between. Germline CDR1 and CDR2: SNHLY and FYNNEI. The DNA for the CDR3 is TGTGCCAGCAGGTCGGGGCCCGCGGGTGAAAAACTGTTTTTT. Amino acid sequence: CASRSGPAGEKLFF.

This chain uses TRBV6-6 with TRBJ1-4; D might be TRBD1 (5 bases). The CDR3 has 14 amino acids. Germline V gene sequence: CDR1 MNHNY, CDR2 SVGAGI (reference sequence). Between the trimmed V and J ends, which lost 6 bases and 7 bases, there was a span of 15 bases. The CDR3 loop is CASSRRDAGEKLFF. In nucleotides, the CDR3 is TGTGCCAGCAGCCGCAGGGATGCTGGTGAAAAACTGTTTTTT.

The chain employs TRBV19 and TRBJ1-5, with D unresolved. This CDR3 has 16 residues. In germline, CDR1 is LNHDA, CDR2 SQIVND (reference sequence). V shed 4 bases and J shed 2 bases, with 15 bases lying between them. In DNA, the CDR3 is TGTGCCAGTAGTACCCCGGGGTCCGGGGGCAATCAGCCCCAGCATTTT. Translated, it gives CASSTPGSGGNQPQHF.

CDR3 region: CASSVVRGAGAFF. CDR3 sequence (DNA): TGTGCCAGCAGCGTAGTTCGGGGGGCCGGCGCTTTCTTT. The chain uses TRBV9 and TRBJ1-1; TRBD1 is a possible D gene (6 bases). This CDR3 is built from 13 residues. Trimming took off 0 bases at V and 11 bases at J, with 14 bases between the two ends. CDR1 is SGDLS and CDR2 is YYNGEE in the germline V gene.

The sample holds a few counts of this clone. Distinct nucleotide sequences in the sample also encode this CDR3. The chain carries TRBV18 and TRBJ1-2; 7 nucleotides agree with TRBD1. J lost 3 bases, V lost 6 bases, and 4 bases had no gene match. Germline V gives CDR1 KGHSH, CDR2 LQKENI. The CDR3 is 13 amino acids. CDR3 sequence (DNA): TGTGCCAGCTCCCCCGGGACAGACTATGGCTACACCTTC. Encoded protein: CASSPGTDYGYTF.

J is TRBJ2-1 and V is TRBV5-4; 10 bases match TRBD2. This CDR3 has 14 amino acids. The germline V gene has CDR1 SGHNT and CDR2 YYREEE (reference sequence). Trimming cost V 2 bases and J 6 bases; bases outside gene matches: 2. CDR3 bases: TGTGCCAGCAGCTTAGCGGGGGGGGTCAATGAGCAGTTCTTC. Protein: CASSLAGGVNEQFF.

The genes are TRBV5-5 and TRBJ1-1; D is unclear. This CDR3 has 15 residues. Trimming removed 3 bases at V and 3 bases at J, with 15 bases between. The germline V gene encodes CDR1 SGHKS and CDR2 YYEKEE (reference sequence). CDR3 nucleotide sequence: TGTGCCAGCAGCTGGGGTCTGACTCCCGACACTGAAGCTTTCTTT. Translating gives CASSWGLTPDTEAFF. Using reference TRBV5-5 and TRBJ1-1 for the parts outside the CDR3, the full variable domain is DAGVTQSPTHLIKTRGQQVTLRCSPISGHKSVSWYQQVLGQGPQFIFQYYEKEERGRGNFPDRFSARQFPNYSSELNVNALLLGDSALYLCASSWGLTPDTEAFFGQGTRLTVV.

The CDR3 coding sequence is TGTGCCATCAGTGAGTGGGCTAGCGGGGGCGGAGAGACCCAGTACTTC. It encodes CAISEWASGGGETQYF. The chain is built from TRBV10-3 and TRBJ2-5; the match to TRBD2 covers 10 bases. Trimming cost V 1 base and J 4 bases; bases outside gene matches: 6. CDR1 and CDR2 from the germline V gene are ENHRY and SYGVKD. The CDR3 has 16 amino acids.

The chain carries TRBV4-3 and TRBJ2-7; D is perhaps TRBD2 (8 bases). Trimming stripped 4 bases from V and 0 bases from J, with 19 bases between. Germline lookup yields CDR1 LGHNA and CDR2 YSLEER. The CDR3 consists of 17 residues. The CDR3 reads CASSRGGQRGSSYEQYF. CDR3 DNA sequence: TGCGCCAGCAGCCGAGGGGGACAGCGGGGGAGCTCCTACGAGCAGTACTTC.

V is TRBV7-9 and J is TRBJ2-7; TRBD1 agrees at 9 bases. Germline V gene sequence: CDR1 SEHNR, CDR2 FQNEAQ (reference sequence). V dropped 5 bases and J dropped 1; count of bases not matched to a gene: 6. This CDR3 has 15 amino acids. In DNA form, the CDR3 reads TGTGCCAGCAGCCCACGACAGGGGGGGTCCTACGAGCAGTACTTC. Translating it yields CASSPRQGGSYEQYF.

The chain employs TRBV12-3 or TRBV12-4 and TRBJ1-2; D is possibly TRBD1 (5 bases). There are 12 residues in the CDR3. Trimming removed 8 bases from V and 8 bases from J, with 15 bases in between. In nucleotides, the CDR3 is TGTGCCAGCGCCGACAGACCTTTAGGCTACACCTTC. This codes for CASADRPLGYTF.

The rearrangement joins TRBV19 to TRBJ2-2; the D gene is possibly TRBD1 (7 bases). Trimming stripped 4 bases from V and 7 bases from J, with 19 bases between. Germline V CDR1 and CDR2: LNHDA, SQIVND (reference sequence). The CDR3 extends over 16 amino acids. CDR3 sequence: CASSTKTGRIVGELFF. CDR3 in DNA: TGTGCCAGTAGTACAAAGACAGGGAGGATAGTCGGGGAGCTGTTTTTT.

The rearrangement uses TRBV5-1 and TRBJ1-1; D is undetermined. Germline V gene lookup returns CDR1 SGHRS and CDR2 YFSETQ. The CDR3 loop spans 15 amino acids. Trimming took off 0 bases at V and 2 bases at J, with 11 bases between the two ends. The CDR3 region is CASSLEGSFNTEAFF. The CDR3 region has the DNA TGCGCCAGCAGCTTGGAAGGCAGTTTTAACACTGAAGCTTTCTTT.

The chain employs TRBV7-2 and TRBJ1-2; 9 nucleotides line up with TRBD1. Germline loops: CDR1 SGHTA, CDR2 FQGNSA. Trimming took 5 bases from V and 5 from J; bases not matched to a gene: 9. CDR3 size: 15 residues. CDR3 sequence: CASSTQTGGGYGYTF. Written as DNA, the CDR3 is TGTGCCAGCAGCACCCAAACAGGGGGCGGGTATGGCTACACCTTC.

The chain employs TRBV4-1 and TRBJ1-4; D not certain. The V end was cut by 2 bases, the J end by 6 bases, with 7 bases between. CDR1 is MGHRA and CDR2 is YSYEKL in the germline V gene. The CDR3 spans 13 residues. CDR3 sequence reads: CASSQPKDEKLFF. CDR3 coding DNA: TGCGCCAGCAGCCAACCCAAAGATGAAAAACTGTTTTTT.

This rearrangement joins TRBV29-1 to TRBJ1-2; D is unclear. V shed 4 bases and J shed 6 bases, with 15 bases lying between them. The CDR3 is 13 amino acids. The germline gives CDR1 SQVTM, CDR2 ANQGSEA. CDR3 DNA: TGCAGCGTTGCGGGCAGGCAGATACATGGCTACACCTTC. This gives the protein CSVAGRQIHGYTF.

The chain is built from TRBV10-2 and TRBJ1-6; D is undetermined. Germline V gene lookup returns CDR1 WSHSY and CDR2 SAAADI. The CDR3 length is 13 residues. V was pared by 7 bases and J by 9 bases, with 13 bases between. Here the CDR3 DNA reads TGCGCCAGCAATGGGTCGGTCGGTTCACCCCTCCACTTT. Amino acids: CASNGSVGSPLHF.

The chain uses TRBV27 and TRBJ2-2; D is ambiguous. Trimming shortened V by 2 bases and J by 7 bases, and 14 bases separated the two germline ends. The CDR3 loop spans 15 amino acids. Germline values: CDR1 MNHEY, CDR2 SMNVEV (reference sequence). The CDR3 nucleotides read TGTGCCAGCAGTTTAATGTACGGTTTCGGCGGGGAGCTGTTTTTT. It yields the protein CASSLMYGFGGELFF.